Listed below are T cell receptor beta chains from one sample, sequenced in a study of cytotoxic CD8 clonotypes in ibrutinib-treated CLL. Libraries were prepared by immunoSEQ multiplex PCR; TCRdb keeps only in-frame clonotypes and omits some of them. The sample includes about 15,000 clones, less than 70% of them seen just once. Specimen: PBMCs, collected before ibrutinib treatment. These receptors came from a human donor with chronic lymphocytic leukemia. CDR3s include the opening cysteine and the closing phenylalanine or tryptophan. A D gene is named only where the DNA matches it firmly. Clone size is not always given. Where it is, it says once, few, many or a class for expanded clones.

d_call	v_call	cdr3_length	j_call	clone_size	cdr3_aa	cdr3_nt
-	TRBV28	14	TRBJ1-2	-	CASSQSTENYGYTF	TGTGCCAGCAGTCAGTCGACGGAGAACTATGGCTACACCTTC
TRBD2	TRBV5-1	14	TRBJ2-7	-	CASSLDGRSGEQYF	TGCGCCAGCAGCTTGGACGGGAGGTCCGGCGAGCAGTACTTC
TRBD1	TRBV5-1	14	TRBJ1-6	few	CASSSTGGDSPLHF	TGCGCCAGCAGCAGCACAGGGGGGGATTCACCCCTCCACTTT
TRBD2	TRBV7-2	14	TRBJ2-3	-	CASSASGAVDTQYF	TGTGCCAGCAGCGCTAGCGGGGCAGTAGATACGCAGTATTTT
-	TRBV6-5	12	TRBJ2-1	-	CASSQGIYEQFF	TGTGCCAGCAGCCAGGGAATTTATGAGCAGTTCTTC
-	TRBV11-2	14	TRBJ2-5	once	CASSLYRTQETQYF	TGTGCCAGCAGCCTATATCGGACACAAGAGACCCAGTACTTC
-	TRBV5-1	14	TRBJ2-1	-	CASSLEQTSNEQFF	TGCGCCAGCAGCTTGGAGCAAACGAGCAATGAGCAGTTCTTC
-	TRBV5-4	11	TRBJ1-5	-	CASSGVEPQHF	TGTGCCAGCAGCGGGGTCGAGCCCCAGCATTTT
-	TRBV7-2	11	TRBJ1-3	-	CASSVGNTIYF	TGTGCCAGCAGCGTTGGAAACACCATATATTTT
TRBD1	TRBV30	14	TRBJ1-4	few	CAWSSGGPGEKLFF	TGTGCCTGGAGTTCAGGGGGCCCGGGTGAAAAACTGTTTTTT
-	TRBV9	15	TRBJ2-3	-	CASSVIGSSTDTQYF	TGTGCCAGCAGCGTAATTGGGAGTAGCACAGATACGCAGTATTTT
-	TRBV19	17	TRBJ2-2	-	CASSMDIGRANTGELFF	TGTGCCAGTAGTATGGACATTGGACGGGCGAACACCGGGGAGCTGTTTTTT
-	TRBV6-5	14	TRBJ2-3	-	CASSRWTIADTQYF	TGTGCCAGCAGCCGATGGACCATCGCAGATACGCAGTATTTT
-	TRBV18	15	TRBJ2-3	-	CASSPPAASTDTQYF	TGTGCCAGCTCACCACCGGCGGCAAGCACAGATACGCAGTATTTT
TRBD1	TRBV4-3	14	TRBJ1-1	-	CASSQEGQGARGDF	TGCGCCAGCAGCCAAGAAGGACAGGGGGCAAGGGGAGACTTT
TRBD1	TRBV5-1	14	TRBJ1-4	few	CASRGVQGDEKLFF	TGCGCCAGCAGAGGAGTACAGGGGGATGAAAAACTGTTTTTT
-	TRBV6-1	13	TRBJ1-2	-	CASSEVGGYGYTF	TGTGCCAGCAGTGAAGTCGGGGGATATGGCTACACCTTC
TRBD1	TRBV2	16	TRBJ2-5	-	CASSEAPAGGTETQYF	TGTGCCAGCAGTGAAGCCCCGGCAGGGGGCACAGAGACCCAGTACTTC
-	TRBV21-1	14	TRBJ2-7	-	CASSKRTGYYEQYF	TGTGCCAGCAGCAAGAGGACAGGGTACTACGAGCAGTACTTC
TRBD2	TRBV6-1	14	TRBJ2-7	-	CASDRTSGSGEQYF	TGTGCCAGCGACCGGACTAGCGGGAGTGGCGAGCAGTACTTC
-	TRBV19	15	TRBJ1-1	-	CASSTVVWGNTEAFF	TGTGCCAGTAGTACCGTCGTCTGGGGGAACACTGAAGCTTTCTTT
-	TRBV5-4	16	TRBJ2-1	-	CASSAGEAGAYNEQFF	TGTGCCAGCAGCGCCGGGGAGGCTGGGGCGTACAATGAGCAGTTCTTC
TRBD1	TRBV5-1	12	TRBJ2-7	-	CASSSDRGSQYF	TGCGCCAGCAGCTCGGACAGGGGGTCCCAGTACTTC
TRBD2	TRBV9	14	TRBJ2-1	few	CASSFGLAGNEQFF	TGTGCCAGCAGCTTCGGACTAGCTGGTAATGAGCAGTTCTTC
-	TRBV11-2	11	TRBJ2-7	-	CASSLVVEQYF	TGTGCCAGCAGCTTAGTTGTCGAGCAGTACTTC
TRBD1	TRBV2	16	TRBJ1-3	-	CASSGTGVRSGNTIYF	TGTGCCAGCAGCGGGACAGGGGTTAGATCTGGAAACACCATATATTTT
-	TRBV6-6	14	TRBJ2-5	-	CASSYLGPRETQYF	TGTGCCAGCAGTTACCTGGGGCCCCGGGAGACCCAGTACTTC
TRBD2	TRBV5-8	15	TRBJ2-5	-	CASSFRTSGGETQYF	TGTGCCAGCAGCTTCAGGACTAGCGGAGGAGAGACCCAGTACTTC
-	TRBV28	13	TRBJ2-5	-	CASRDSVEETQYF	TGTGCCAGCAGGGATAGCGTGGAAGAGACCCAGTACTTC
-	TRBV6-1	12	TRBJ1-6	-	CASTTSGSPLHF	TGTGCCAGCACAACTAGTGGTTCACCCCTCCACTTT
-	TRBV5-1	17	TRBJ2-7	-	CASSLPATGGGGYEQYF	TGCGCCAGCAGCTTGCCCGCAACAGGAGGGGGGGGATACGAGCAGTACTTC
-	TRBV6-4	16	TRBJ2-2	-	CASSVRSGVNTGELFF	TGTGCCAGCAGTGTCAGGTCCGGCGTTAACACCGGGGAGCTGTTTTTT
TRBD2	TRBV6-5	15	TRBJ2-7	-	CASRIRLAGDYEQYF	TGTGCCAGCAGAATTAGACTAGCGGGAGACTACGAGCAGTACTTC
-	TRBV11-3	14	TRBJ1-1	-	CASSLGGMNTEAFF	TGTGCCAGCAGCTTAGGGGGCATGAACACTGAAGCTTTCTTT
-	TRBV28	14	TRBJ1-3	-	CASRIIGSGNTIYF	TGTGCCAGCAGGATCATCGGCTCTGGAAACACCATATATTTT
TRBD1	TRBV18	17	TRBJ1-5	-	CASSPRDSRMIDQPQHF	TGTGCCAGCTCACCACGGGACAGCCGAATGATCGATCAGCCCCAGCATTTT
-	TRBV16	13	TRBJ2-3	-	CASSPRRGDTQYF	TGTGCCAGCAGCCCGCGGCGGGGTGATACGCAGTATTTT
-	TRBV4-2	14	TRBJ1-4	-	CASSQQAPNEKLFF	TGTGCCAGCAGCCAACAAGCTCCTAATGAAAAACTGTTTTTT
-	TRBV4-2	14	TRBJ2-1	-	CASSRGDSYNEQFF	TGTGCCAGCAGCCGGGGGGACTCATACAATGAGCAGTTCTTC
-	TRBV15	15	TRBJ1-1	-	CATSRALTLNTEAFF	TGTGCCACCAGCAGAGCACTGACATTGAACACTGAAGCTTTCTTT
-	TRBV5-1	14	TRBJ2-5	few	CASRLGSGQETQYF	TGCGCCAGCCGGTTAGGGAGTGGCCAAGAGACCCAGTACTTC
TRBD1	TRBV4-2	15	TRBJ1-5	-	CASSTTGNSNQPQHF	TGTGCCAGCAGCACGACAGGGAACAGCAATCAGCCCCAGCATTTT
-	TRBV18	13	TRBJ2-5	-	CASSPGHWETQYF	TGTGCCAGCTCACCAGGGCATTGGGAGACCCAGTACTTC
TRBD1	TRBV6-4	16	TRBJ2-1	medium-sized	CASSRLDRGLGNEQFF	TGTGCCAGCAGCCGCTTGGACAGGGGCCTGGGGAATGAGCAGTTCTTC
-	TRBV4-1	17	TRBJ2-3	once	CASSQDAGLSSTDTQYF	TGCGCCAGCAGCCAAGACGCGGGGCTTTCCAGCACAGATACGCAGTATTTT
-	TRBV7-2	14	TRBJ2-3	-	CANTRDLSTDTQYF	TGTGCCAATACTAGGGATCTAAGCACAGATACGCAGTATTTT
-	TRBV7-9	14	TRBJ2-2	-	CASSQDSNTGELFF	TGTGCCAGCAGCCAGGACAGCAACACCGGGGAGCTGTTTTTT
TRBD2	TRBV6-6	14	TRBJ2-2	-	CASSRTSGTGELFF	TGTGCCAGCAGCCGGACTAGCGGAACCGGGGAGCTGTTTTTT
-	TRBV28	12	TRBJ2-3	few	CASTQTRDTQYF	TGTGCCAGCACTCAGACTAGAGATACGCAGTATTTT
TRBD2	TRBV9	18	TRBJ2-3	-	CASSGQILPGGRYDTQYF	TGTGCCAGCAGCGGACAAATCTTGCCGGGAGGGCGGTACGATACGCAGTATTTT
TRBD2	TRBV11-2	16	TRBJ2-2	few	CASSLYLAGGAGELFF	TGTGCCAGCAGCCTTTATCTAGCGGGGGGCGCCGGGGAGCTGTTTTTT
-	TRBV4-1	17	TRBJ2-5	-	CASSQEPPRTLKETQYF	TGCGCCAGCAGCCAAGAACCCCCCCGGACGCTCAAAGAGACCCAGTACTTC
-	TRBV25-1	17	TRBJ2-1	few	CASSELGLGGGREEQFF	TGTGCCAGCAGTGAATTAGGATTGGGTGGGGGTCGAGAAGAGCAGTTCTTC
-	TRBV7-2	14	TRBJ1-3	few	CASSMKSSGNTIYF	TGTGCCAGCAGCATGAAGAGCTCTGGAAACACCATATATTTT